Below are 17 T cell receptor beta chains sequenced from a single sample in a study of blood T cell repertoires in COVID-19. The table came from immunoSEQ multiplex PCR; TCRdb's copy has only in-frame clones and leaves some out. The sample has about 82,000 clones, about 82% seen once. Input material: peripheral blood. These TCRs come from a man older than 75 with active or convalescent COVID-19.

V gene TRBV19 combines with J gene TRBJ1-4; 7 nucleotides agree with TRBD1. V shed 6 bases, J shed 6 bases, and the junction held 7 bases outside the gene matches. Germline V gene lookup returns CDR1 LNHDA and CDR2 SQIVND (reference sequence). The CDR3 contains 14 residues. CDR3 DNA: TGTGCCAGTAGAAACAGGGGCGCGGATGAAAAACTGTTTTTT. Translation: CASRNRGADEKLFF.

The chain is built from TRBV19 and TRBJ2-3; possible D gene TRBD2, 6 bases. V was cut by 6 bases and J by 1 base, with 17 bases left in between. The CDR3 is made up of 16 amino acids. Germline CDR1 LNHDA, CDR2 SQIVND (reference sequence). The CDR3 loop reads CASRDRGTRGTDTQYF. Written as DNA, the CDR3 is TGTGCCAGTAGGGATCGCGGGACCCGCGGCACAGATACGCAGTATTTT. The whole variable domain, remainder taken from reference TRBV19 and TRBJ2-3, is DGGITQSPKYLFRKEGQNVTLSCEQNLNHDAMYWYRQDPGQGLRLIYYSQIVNDFQKGDIAEGYSVSREKKESFPLTVTSAQKNPTAFYLCASRDRGTRGTDTQYFGPGTRLTVL.

V gene TRBV7-9 combines with J gene TRBJ2-7, with 7 bases lining up with TRBD1. The CDR3 is 13 amino acids. J gave up 4 bases and V 5 bases, and 5 bases lay outside the gene matches. Germline V CDR1 and CDR2: SEHNR, FQNEAQ (reference sequence). CDR3 coding DNA: TGTGCCAGCAGCATGGGACAGTTTTACGAGCAGTACGTC. Protein sequence: CASSMGQFYEQYV.

The chain links TRBV2 to TRBJ2-3, with a tentative D call TRBD2 (6 bases). Germline V gene sequence: CDR1 SNHLY, CDR2 FYNNEI. V was trimmed by 6 bases and J by 0 bases, leaving 10 bases between them. This CDR3 has 14 residues. In nucleotides, the CDR3 is TGTGCCAGCAGAGAGGGACTGAGCACAGATACGCAGTATTTT. Translation gives CASREGLSTDTQYF.

The chain links TRBV7-9 to TRBJ2-2, with 9 bases matching TRBD1. The CDR3 covers 16 residues. Germline V CDR1 and CDR2: SEHNR, FQNEAQ (reference sequence). Trimming removed 8 bases from V and 6 bases from J; junction bases left unmatched: 13. DNA of the CDR3: TGTGCCAGCCCCGGGACAGGGCACCCGCGGTCCGGGGAGCTGTTTTTT. Protein product: CASPGTGHPRSGELFF.

Only one count was recorded for this clone. The rearrangement uses TRBV19 and TRBJ1-5; D might be TRBD1 (6 bases). The CDR3 is 15 residues long. The germline gives CDR1 LNHDA, CDR2 SQIVND (reference sequence). V gave up 6 bases and J gave up 6 bases, with 18 bases separating them. The CDR3 DNA sequence: TGTGCCAGTAGGCAAAGTGGGGGGGCTGGTCAGCCCCAGCATTTT. It encodes CASRQSGGAGQPQHF. Complete variable domain (other parts from reference TRBV19 and TRBJ1-5): DGGITQSPKYLFRKEGQNVTLSCEQNLNHDAMYWYRQDPGQGLRLIYYSQIVNDFQKGDIAEGYSVSREKKESFPLTVTSAQKNPTAFYLCASRQSGGAGQPQHFGDGTRLSIL.

The rearrangement joins TRBV10-1 to TRBJ1-3; maybe TRBD1 (5 bases). The V end lost 8 bases, the J end lost 3 bases, and 11 bases lay between the germline ends. Germline CDR1 is WNHNN and CDR2 is SYGVQD (reference sequence). The CDR3 runs to 13 residues. The chain's CDR3 is CASGQGFGNTIYF. The CDR3, as DNA: TGCGCCAGCGGCCAGGGATTTGGAAACACCATATATTTT.

The gene calls are TRBV7-7 and TRBJ2-1; a possible D gene is TRBD1 (9 bases). This CDR3 has 14 residues. V lost 3 bases and J 9 bases, leaving 15 bases between the germline ends. Per germline, CDR1 SSHAT and CDR2 FNYEAQ (reference sequence). CDR3 amino acids: CASSFREGQGEQFF. In DNA, the CDR3 is TGTGCCAGCAGCTTTCGGGAGGGACAGGGTGAGCAGTTCTTC. Variable domain in full (rest from reference TRBV7-7 and TRBJ2-1): GAGVSQSPRYKVTKRGQDVTLRCDPISSHATLYWYQQALGQGPEFLTYFNYEAQPDKSGLPSDRFSAERPEGSISTLTIQRTEQRDSAMYRCASSFREGQGEQFFGPGTRLTVL.

The rearrangement joins TRBV5-1 to TRBJ2-5, with 8 nucleotides matching TRBD1. Germline V gene sequence: CDR1 SGHRS, CDR2 YFSETQ. Germline trimming cut 3 bases from V and 4 bases from J; bases unmatched to any gene: 8. The CDR3 has 15 amino acids. The CDR3 region is CASSWNTGQGETQYF. The CDR3 DNA reads TGCGCCAGCAGCTGGAACACCGGACAGGGAGAGACCCAGTACTTC.

The chain is built from TRBV5-1 and TRBJ2-5; maybe TRBD2 (5 bases). CDR3 length equals 15 residues. In germline, CDR1 is SGHRS, CDR2 YFSETQ. Between the trimmed V and J ends, which lost 4 bases and 1 base, there was a span of 14 bases. This CDR3 is CASSRNVGSQETQYF. The CDR3 coding sequence is TGCGCCAGCAGCCGAAACGTTGGGAGCCAAGAGACCCAGTACTTC.

The V and J genes are TRBV7-3 and TRBJ2-1, with 10 bases that match TRBD2. Germline assignment: CDR1 SGHTA and CDR2 FQGTGA. The CDR3 has 15 amino acids. V lost 0 bases and J lost 5; bases outside the gene matches: 1. The CDR3 here is CASSLTTSGNNEQFF. The CDR3 DNA reads as TGTGCCAGCAGCTTAACCACTAGCGGGAACAATGAGCAGTTCTTC.

J is TRBJ1-2 and V is TRBV28; D remains unclear. The CDR3 is made up of 12 amino acids. Trimming took 3 bases from V and 5 from J, leaving 7 bases between them. The germline V gene has CDR1 MDHEN and CDR2 SYDVKM. The DNA for the CDR3 is TGTGCCAGCAGTTTCCGGACTTATGGCTACACCTTC. This gives the protein CASSFRTYGYTF.

CDR3 sequence: CSAGSGPAYGYTF. The DNA of the CDR3 is TGCAGCGCCGGGAGCGGGCCGGCCTATGGCTACACCTTC. The J gene is TRBJ1-2, the V gene TRBV29-1; D is unclear. V was clipped by 7 bases and J by 4 bases, with 16 bases between them. The CDR3 runs to 13 residues. Germline V lookup: CDR1 SQVTM, CDR2 ANQGSEA. The variable domain in full, with the rest retrieved from reference TRBV29-1 and TRBJ1-2, is SAVISQKPSRDICQRGTSLTIQCQVDSQVTMMFWYRQQPGQSLTLIATANQGSEATYESGFVIDKFPISRPNLTFSTLTVSNMSPEDSSIYLCSAGSGPAYGYTFGSGTRLTVV.

The CDR3 DNA follows: TGTGCCAGCTCACCGACTCCGGAGACGATAGGCGAGCAGTACGTC. Its protein is CASSPTPETIGEQYV. The chain is built from TRBV18 and TRBJ2-7; D remains unclear. V dropped 3 bases and J dropped 6 bases, with 18 bases sitting between them. CDR3 length equals 15 residues. Germline loops: CDR1 KGHSH, CDR2 LQKENI.

V gene TRBV5-6 combines with J gene TRBJ1-2; 7 bases agree with TRBD1. This CDR3 is 14 amino acids long. Germline values: CDR1 SGHDT, CDR2 YYEEEE. Trimming removed 0 bases from V and 8 bases from J; junction bases left unmatched: 7. CDR3 sequence (DNA): TGTGCCAGCAGCTTGGTCACAGGGGCGGGGGGCTACACCTTC. Protein product: CASSLVTGAGGYTF. The complete variable domain, with remaining parts taken from reference TRBV5-6 and TRBJ1-2, reads DAGVTQSPTHLIKTRGQQVTLRCSPKSGHDTVSWYQQALGQGPQFIFQYYEEEERQRGNFPDRFSGHQFPNYSSELNVNALLLGDSALYLCASSLVTGAGGYTFGSGTRLTVV.

V usage is TRBV3-1 (or the pseudogene TRBV3-2) and J usage is TRBJ2-1; 8 nucleotides line up with TRBD1. The V gene's germline CDR1 is LGHDT and CDR2 YNNKEL (reference sequence). CDR3 length: 15 residues. V was pared by 0 bases and J by 7 bases, with 5 bases of the junction left unmatched. The CDR3 sequence is CASSQDNQGANEQFF. CDR3 sequence (DNA): TGTGCCAGCAGCCAAGATAACCAGGGGGCGAATGAGCAGTTCTTC.

This chain joins TRBV10-1 and TRBJ1-1; D unclear. CDR1 is WNHNN, CDR2 SYGVQD, per germline (reference sequence). CDR3 length equals 14 residues. With 4 bases removed from V and 1 base from J, the gap between germline ends came to 10 bases. CDR3 amino acids: CASSVSRGNTEAFF. CDR3 in DNA: TGCGCCAGCAGTGTGTCGAGAGGGAACACTGAAGCTTTCTTT.